This TCR beta chain was captured in a study of identical twins (dated by TCRdb to between 2015 and 2016). Study-wide context: The study deep-sequenced TCR alpha and beta repertoires from monozygotic twins, unrelated adults of various ages and cord blood to test whether fetal clonotypes persist. To rule out contamination, replicate twin experiments were performed at different times with different library preparation protocols. Results the study describes overall, beyond this receptor: Out-of-frame TCR alpha sharing in monozygotic twins was systematically underestimated by recombination models, whereas sharing between unrelated individuals was in agreement with the recombination models. Fewer insertions were carried by abundant cord blood beta clonotypes, a similar but weaker trend appeared in young adult naive repertoires, and no such trend appeared in memory repertoires. Conclusions relied on cross-sectional statistical analysis, since the same donors could not be followed over many years. A weaker excess of twin sharing was found in beta out-of-frame sequences because the signal-to-noise ratio was lowered by fewer shared sequences. Out-of-frame TCR alpha sequences shared between twins showed an excess of low generation-probability sequences compared with coincidental sharing between unrelated individuals. Zero-insertion analyses could be partly confounded by invariant T cells such as MAIT and iNKT, although diverse VJ usage argued against such confounding for most clonotypes.

Comment on this clonotype: This receptor's antigen is unknown. No base quality information exists; no much larger clone differs at one position.

CDR1 SGHRS and CDR2 YFSETQ were looked up in the germline V gene. The CDR3, cysteine through phenylalanine, is 15 amino acids long. Solely the CDR3 DNA is kept, with 45 bases framed from the first base. Trimming removed 0 bases from V and 6 bases from J, leaving 15 bases between the germline ends. Every donor was a healthy Caucasian. Three pairs of female monozygotic twins, all aged 18 to 29 years, were included in the twin cohort. RNA for TCR libraries was isolated from peripheral blood mononuclear cells. Library method: 5' RACE. TCRdb records Illumina HiSeq 2000 as the sequencer. A universal primer binding site was added through template switching, and the final cDNA carried a unique molecular identifier so that TCR cDNA molecules could be counted accurately. Specific primers in the conserved constant-segment region were used to synthesize first-strand cDNA for the TCR alpha and beta chains. To control for contamination, each cDNA library was double barcoded with a SMART-Mk sample barcode plus Illumina barcodes. TruSeq adapter sequences, together with Illumina sample barcodes, were added in two successive PCR steps. Sequencing of the TCR alpha and beta cDNA libraries was done on the Illumina HiSeq platform using custom primers. On the study's bioinformatics: Raw reads were processed with MiGEC to extract unique molecular identifiers, and MiXCR was used to determine CDR3 positions. For each individual, recombination models were inferred using an EM algorithm with the repgenHMM and IGoR tools. The tcR package in R was used for shared clonotype analysis, with sharing normalized by the product of cloneset sizes. Out-of-frame nonproductive sequences were analyzed to study raw recombination free of thymic and clonal selection effects. TCRdb took the public reads, trimmed them with fastp at Q25, ran MiXCR for clone calling and kept in-frame beta chains. Each record represents a unique CDR3 protein, reported with the most common genes and DNA among its rows. For this entry, the V and J calls and clone size follow TCRdb and not the study's own pipeline. Across this sample there are some 790,000 distinct CDR3 sequences, with over 15% seen only once. Clones ranked in the top ten supply about 12% of the sample.

Another study also made use of these data, one on T cells expressing NK-cell markers. As that second study puts it: Three sorted T-cell subsets (CD3+CD56+NKG2C+, CD3+CD56+NKG2C- and CD3+CD56-NKG2C+) from fewer than 10 donors had their TCR beta-chain repertoires profiled. Of the eight sequenced donors, seven were found to be HCMV-seropositive and one was found to be HCMV-seronegative. To restrict sorting to alphabetaTCR-expressing T cells, an anti-gammadeltaTCR antibody was added in several experiments. In six donors, the dominant CD3+CD56+NKG2C+ clonotypes were among the top 10 CD8+ clonotypes and accounted for roughly 1.0-7.5% of CD8+ T cells. Those dominant clonotypes were again the most abundant among CD3+CD56-NKG2C+ cells in several donors, at about 28.3-65%. Whether the expanded NKG2C-expressing T cell clones were specific for HCMV antigens remained unclear. The study sequenced eight donors, all healthy volunteers chosen at random: three men and five women. HCMV serostatus was determined by detecting HCMV-specific IgG in serum with a commercial ELISA kit. Bulk peripheral blood T-cell repertoires were additionally sequenced from unsorted PBMC for roughly six donors. MIGEC handled demultiplexing of the reads and grouping by UMI, while MiTCR was used to assemble and quantify clonotypes. To exclude erroneous sequences, any TCR cDNA sequence not supported by at least two reads was discarded. The tcR package was used for downstream repertoire analysis, and clonotypes were matched between fractions using CDR3 nucleotide sequence together with V segment. Antigen specificity was annotated against VDJdb with VDJmatch, allowing one amino acid substitution in CDR3.

Rearrangement joined TRBV5-1 to TRBJ1-2, with the D gene not clear enough to name. This receptor was obtained from a young woman in good health. Sequences were obtained from PBMCs. CDR3 protein: CASSLVDRKGHGYTF. The DNA reads as follows: TGCGCCAGCAGCTTGGTGGATAGGAAGGGCCATGGCTACACCTTC.